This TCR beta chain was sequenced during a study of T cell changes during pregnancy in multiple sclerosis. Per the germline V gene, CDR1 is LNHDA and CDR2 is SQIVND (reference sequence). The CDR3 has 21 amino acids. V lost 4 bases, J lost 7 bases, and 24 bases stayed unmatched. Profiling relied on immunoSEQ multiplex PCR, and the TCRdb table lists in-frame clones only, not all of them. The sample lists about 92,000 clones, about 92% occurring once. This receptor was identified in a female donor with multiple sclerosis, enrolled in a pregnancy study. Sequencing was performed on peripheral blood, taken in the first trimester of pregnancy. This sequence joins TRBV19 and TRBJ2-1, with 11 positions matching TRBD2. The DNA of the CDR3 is TGTGCCAGTAGTAACAGGCACACCCAGCCTAGCGGGAGGAGACCGGGAAATGAGCAGTTCTTC. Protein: CASSNRHTQPSGRRPGNEQFF.